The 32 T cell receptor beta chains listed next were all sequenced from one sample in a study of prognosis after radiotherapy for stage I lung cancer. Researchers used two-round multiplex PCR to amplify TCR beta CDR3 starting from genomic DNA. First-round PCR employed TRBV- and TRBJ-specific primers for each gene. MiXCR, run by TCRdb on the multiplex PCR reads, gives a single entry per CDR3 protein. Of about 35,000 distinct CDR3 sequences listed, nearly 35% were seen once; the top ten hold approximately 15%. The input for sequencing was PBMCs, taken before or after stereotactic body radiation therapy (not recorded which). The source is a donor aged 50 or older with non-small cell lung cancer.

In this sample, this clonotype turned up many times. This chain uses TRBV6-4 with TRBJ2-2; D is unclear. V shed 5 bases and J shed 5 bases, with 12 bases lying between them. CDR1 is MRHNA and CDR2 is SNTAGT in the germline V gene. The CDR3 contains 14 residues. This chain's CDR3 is CASSPEHLTGELFF. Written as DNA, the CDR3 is TGTGCCAGCAGTCCCGAACACCTAACCGGGGAGCTGTTTTTT.

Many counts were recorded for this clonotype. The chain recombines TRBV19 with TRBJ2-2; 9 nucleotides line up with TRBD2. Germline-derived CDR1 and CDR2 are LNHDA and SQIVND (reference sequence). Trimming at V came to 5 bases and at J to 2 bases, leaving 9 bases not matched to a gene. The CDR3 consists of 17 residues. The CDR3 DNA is TGTGCCAGTAGTCCCTATAGCGGGGGAGTCAACACCGGGGAGCTGTTTTTT. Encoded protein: CASSPYSGGVNTGELFF.

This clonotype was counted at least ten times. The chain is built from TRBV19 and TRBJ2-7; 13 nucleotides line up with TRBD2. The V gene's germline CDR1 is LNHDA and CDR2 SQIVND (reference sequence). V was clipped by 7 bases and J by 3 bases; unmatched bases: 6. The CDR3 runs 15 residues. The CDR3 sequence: CASTPGTSGVYEQYF. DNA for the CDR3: TGTGCCAGTACCCCCGGGACTAGCGGGGTCTACGAGCAGTACTTC. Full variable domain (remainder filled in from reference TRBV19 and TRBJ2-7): DGGITQSPKYLFRKEGQNVTLSCEQNLNHDAMYWYRQDPGQGLRLIYYSQIVNDFQKGDIAEGYSVSREKKESFPLTVTSAQKNPTAFYLCASTPGTSGVYEQYFGPGTRLTVT.

The CDR3 protein is CASSFLPVLIGGETQYF. The CDR3 DNA follows: TGTGCCAGCAGCTTTTTACCGGTACTGATAGGGGGAGAGACCCAGTACTTC. The chain is built from TRBV7-2 and TRBJ2-5; D might be TRBD1 (6 bases). Trimming took 3 bases from V and 4 from J, leaving 21 bases between them. The germline gives CDR1 SGHTA, CDR2 FQGNSA. This CDR3 is built from 17 residues.

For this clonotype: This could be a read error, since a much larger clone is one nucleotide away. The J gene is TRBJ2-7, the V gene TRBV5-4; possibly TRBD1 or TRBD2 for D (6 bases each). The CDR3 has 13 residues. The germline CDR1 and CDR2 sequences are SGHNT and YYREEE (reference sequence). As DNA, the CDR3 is TGTGCCAGCGGCTTAAGGGGGGCGCGAGAGCAGTACTTC. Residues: CASGLRGAREQYF.

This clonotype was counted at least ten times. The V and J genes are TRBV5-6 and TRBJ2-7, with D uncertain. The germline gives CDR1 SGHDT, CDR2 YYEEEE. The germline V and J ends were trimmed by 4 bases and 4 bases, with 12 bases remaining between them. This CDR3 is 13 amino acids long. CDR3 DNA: TGTGCCAGCAGCCCCACACCCAATTACGAGCAGTACTTC. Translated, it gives CASSPTPNYEQYF.

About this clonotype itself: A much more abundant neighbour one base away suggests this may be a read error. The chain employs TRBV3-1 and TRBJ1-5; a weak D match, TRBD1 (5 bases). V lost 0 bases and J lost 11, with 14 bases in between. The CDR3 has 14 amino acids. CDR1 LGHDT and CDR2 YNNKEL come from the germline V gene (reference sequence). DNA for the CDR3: TGTGCCAGCAGCCAAGAAGTAAACTTGGGGGCCCAGCATTTT. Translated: CASSQEVNLGAQHF.

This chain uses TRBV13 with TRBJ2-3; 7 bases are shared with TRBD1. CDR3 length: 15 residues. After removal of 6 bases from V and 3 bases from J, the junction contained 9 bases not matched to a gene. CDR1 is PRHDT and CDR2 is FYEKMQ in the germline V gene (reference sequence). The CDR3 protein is CASSSTRGQTDTQYF. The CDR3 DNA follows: TGTGCCAGCAGTTCGACGAGGGGGCAGACAGATACGCAGTATTTT.

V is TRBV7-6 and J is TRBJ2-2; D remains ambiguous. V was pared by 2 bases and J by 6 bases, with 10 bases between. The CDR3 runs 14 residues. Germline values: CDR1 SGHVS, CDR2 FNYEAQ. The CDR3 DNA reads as TGTGCCAGCAGCTTAATCGTCGGCGCCGGGGAGCTGTTTTTT. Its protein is CASSLIVGAGELFF.

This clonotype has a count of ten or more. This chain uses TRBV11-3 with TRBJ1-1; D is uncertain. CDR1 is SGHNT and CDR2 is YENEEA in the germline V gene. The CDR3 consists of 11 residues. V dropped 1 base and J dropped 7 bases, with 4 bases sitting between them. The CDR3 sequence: CASSLVSEAFF. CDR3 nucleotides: TGTGCCAGCAGCTTAGTCAGTGAAGCTTTCTTT. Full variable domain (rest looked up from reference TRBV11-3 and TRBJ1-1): EAGVVQSPRYKIIEKKQPVAFWCNPISGHNTLYWYLQNLGQGPELLIRYENEEAVDDSQLPKDRFSAERLKGVDSTLKIQPAELGDSAVYLCASSLVSEAFFGQGTRLTVV.

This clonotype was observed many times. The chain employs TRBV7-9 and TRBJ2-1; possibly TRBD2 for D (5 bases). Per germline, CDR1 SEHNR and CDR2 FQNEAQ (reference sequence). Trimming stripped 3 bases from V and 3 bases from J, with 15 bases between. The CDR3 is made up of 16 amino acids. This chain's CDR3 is CASSFGDLALYNEQFF. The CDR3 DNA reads TGTGCCAGCAGCTTCGGGGATCTAGCCCTCTACAATGAGCAGTTCTTC.

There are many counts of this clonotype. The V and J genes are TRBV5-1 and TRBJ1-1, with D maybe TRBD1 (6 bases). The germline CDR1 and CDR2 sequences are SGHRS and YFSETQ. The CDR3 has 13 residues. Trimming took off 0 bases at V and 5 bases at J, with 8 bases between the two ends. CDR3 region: CASSLAGETEAFF. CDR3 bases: TGCGCCAGCAGCTTGGCAGGGGAGACTGAAGCTTTCTTT.

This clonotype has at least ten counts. CDR3 in amino acids: CASRILETQYF. The CDR3 DNA is TGTGCCAGCAGAATATTGGAGACCCAGTACTTC. This rearrangement joins TRBV6-2 or TRBV6-3 to TRBJ2-5; D not certain. The CDR3 consists of 11 residues. Germline values: CDR1 MNHEY, CDR2 SVGEGT. V lost 6 bases, J lost 5 bases, and 7 bases lay in between.

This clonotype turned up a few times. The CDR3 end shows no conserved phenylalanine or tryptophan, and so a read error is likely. CDR3 in amino acids: CASTLAPRDFGEKLFL. The CDR3 nucleotides are TGTGCCAGCACCTTGGCCCCGAGGGATTTTGGCGAAAAACTGTTTCTT. The rearrangement uses TRBV7-6 and TRBJ1-4, with D unresolved. Germline CDR1 SGHVS, CDR2 FNYEAQ. V lost 7 bases to trimming and J lost 8 bases, with 23 bases between them. CDR3 size: 16 residues.

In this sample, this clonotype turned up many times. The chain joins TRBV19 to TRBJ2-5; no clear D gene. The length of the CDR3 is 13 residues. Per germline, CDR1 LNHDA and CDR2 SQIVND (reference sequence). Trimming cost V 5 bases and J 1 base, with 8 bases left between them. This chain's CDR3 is CASSQALQETQYF. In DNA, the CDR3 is TGTGCCAGTAGTCAGGCACTCCAAGAGACCCAGTACTTC.

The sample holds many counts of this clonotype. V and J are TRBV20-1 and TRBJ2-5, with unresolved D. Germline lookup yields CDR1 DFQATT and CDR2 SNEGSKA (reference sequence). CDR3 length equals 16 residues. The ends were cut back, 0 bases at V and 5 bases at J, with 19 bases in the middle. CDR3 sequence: CSARERISGPVETQYF. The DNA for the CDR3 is TGCAGTGCTAGAGAAAGAATCTCCGGCCCGGTGGAGACCCAGTACTTC.

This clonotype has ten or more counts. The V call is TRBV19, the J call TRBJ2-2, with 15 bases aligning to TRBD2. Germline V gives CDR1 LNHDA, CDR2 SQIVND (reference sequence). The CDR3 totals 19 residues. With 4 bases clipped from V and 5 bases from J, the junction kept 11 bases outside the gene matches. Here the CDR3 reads CASSSWTSGGAGGTGELFF. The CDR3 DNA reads TGTGCCAGTAGTAGCTGGACTAGCGGGGGGGCCGGCGGAACCGGGGAGCTGTTTTTT.

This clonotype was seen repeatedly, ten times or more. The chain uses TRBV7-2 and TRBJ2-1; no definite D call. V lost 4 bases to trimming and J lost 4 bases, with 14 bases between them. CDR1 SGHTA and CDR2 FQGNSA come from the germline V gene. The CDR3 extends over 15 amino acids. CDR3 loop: CASSSHRNPYNEQFF. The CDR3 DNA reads TGTGCCAGCAGCTCTCACAGAAACCCGTACAATGAGCAGTTCTTC.

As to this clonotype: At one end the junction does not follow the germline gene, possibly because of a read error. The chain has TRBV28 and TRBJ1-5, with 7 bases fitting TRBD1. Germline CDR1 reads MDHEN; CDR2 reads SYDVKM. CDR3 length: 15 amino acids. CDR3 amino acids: CASRIQGVRNQPQNF. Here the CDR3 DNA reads TGTGCCAGCAGAATTCAGGGGGTCAGAAATCAGCCCCAGAATTTT.

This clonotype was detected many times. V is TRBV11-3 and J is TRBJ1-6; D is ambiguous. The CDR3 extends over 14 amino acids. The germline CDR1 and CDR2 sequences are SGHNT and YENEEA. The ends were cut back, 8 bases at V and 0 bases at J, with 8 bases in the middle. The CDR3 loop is CASRAGSYNSPLHF. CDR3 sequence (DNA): TGTGCCAGCCGGGCCGGCTCCTATAATTCACCCCTCCACTTT.

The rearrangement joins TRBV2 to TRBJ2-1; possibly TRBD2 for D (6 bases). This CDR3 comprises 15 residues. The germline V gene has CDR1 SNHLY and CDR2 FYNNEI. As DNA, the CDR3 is TGTGCTAAGCAGAGGCCCGGCGGGGACTACAATGAGCAGTTCTTC. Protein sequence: CAKQRPGGDYNEQFF.

DNA for the CDR3: TGTGCCAGCAGCAGAACTAGCGGGGAGCTCTACGAGCAGTACTTC. Protein: CASSRTSGELYEQYF. V usage is TRBV27 and J usage is TRBJ2-7; TRBD2 matches 10 bases. Germline values: CDR1 MNHEY, CDR2 SMNVEV (reference sequence). The CDR3 extends over 15 amino acids. Unmatched junction bases numbered 8, after V lost 6 bases and J lost 3 bases.

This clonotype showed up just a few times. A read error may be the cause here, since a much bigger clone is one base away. This chain's CDR3 is CASSYSWGSYEQYF. The CDR3 region has the DNA TGTGCCAGCAGTTACTCCTGGGGCTCCTACGAGCAGTACTTC. The chain links TRBV6-9 to TRBJ2-7; D is unclear. Germline CDR1 MNHGY, CDR2 SVAAGI. The CDR3 consists of 14 residues. Trimming removed 3 bases from V and 0 bases from J, with 9 bases in between.

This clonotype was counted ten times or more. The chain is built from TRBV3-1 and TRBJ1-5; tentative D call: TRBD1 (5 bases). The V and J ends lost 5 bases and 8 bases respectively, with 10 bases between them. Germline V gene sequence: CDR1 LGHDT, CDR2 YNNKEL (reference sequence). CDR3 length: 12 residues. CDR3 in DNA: TGTGCCAGCAGCTACCAAGGGGAGCCCCAGCATTTT. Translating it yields CASSYQGEPQHF. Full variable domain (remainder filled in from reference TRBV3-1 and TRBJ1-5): DTAVSQTPKYLVTQMGNDKSIKCEQNLGHDTMYWYKQDSKKFLKIMFSYNNKELIINETVPNRFSPKSPDKAHLNLHINSLELGDSAVYFCASSYQGEPQHFGDGTRLSIL.

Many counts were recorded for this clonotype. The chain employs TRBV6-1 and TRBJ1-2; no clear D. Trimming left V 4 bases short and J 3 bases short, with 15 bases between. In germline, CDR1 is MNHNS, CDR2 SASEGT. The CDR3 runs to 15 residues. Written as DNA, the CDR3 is TGTGCCAGCAGTGCGGGATTGGGCTGGGACTATGGCTACACCTTC. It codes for CASSAGLGWDYGYTF.

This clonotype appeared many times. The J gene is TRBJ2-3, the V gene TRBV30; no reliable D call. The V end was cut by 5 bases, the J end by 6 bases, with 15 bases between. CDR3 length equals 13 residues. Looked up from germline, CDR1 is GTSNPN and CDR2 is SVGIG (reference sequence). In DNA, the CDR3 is TGTGCCTGGTTATCCGACTCGTGGGATACGCAGTATTTT. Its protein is CAWLSDSWDTQYF.

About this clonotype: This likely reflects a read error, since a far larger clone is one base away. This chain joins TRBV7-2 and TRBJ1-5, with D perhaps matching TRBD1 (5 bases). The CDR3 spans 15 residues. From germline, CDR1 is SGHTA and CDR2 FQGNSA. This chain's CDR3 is CAISPAGLGNQPQHF. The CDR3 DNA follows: TGTGCCATCAGCCCCGCAGGGCTAGGCAATCAGCCCCAGCATTTT. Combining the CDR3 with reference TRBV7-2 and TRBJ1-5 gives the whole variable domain GAGVSQSPSNKVTEKGKDVELRCDPISGHTALYWYRQSLGQGLEFLIYFQGNSAPDKSGLPSDRFSAERTGGSVSTLTIQRTQQEDSAVYLCAISPAGLGNQPQHFGDGTRLSIL.

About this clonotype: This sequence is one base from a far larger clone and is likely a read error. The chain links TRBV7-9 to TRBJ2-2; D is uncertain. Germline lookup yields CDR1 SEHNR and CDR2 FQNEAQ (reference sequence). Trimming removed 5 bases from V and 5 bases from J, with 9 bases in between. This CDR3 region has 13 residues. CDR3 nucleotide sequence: TGTGCCAGCAGCCTAGTACAAACCGGGGAGCTGTTTTTT. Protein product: CASSLVQTGELFF.

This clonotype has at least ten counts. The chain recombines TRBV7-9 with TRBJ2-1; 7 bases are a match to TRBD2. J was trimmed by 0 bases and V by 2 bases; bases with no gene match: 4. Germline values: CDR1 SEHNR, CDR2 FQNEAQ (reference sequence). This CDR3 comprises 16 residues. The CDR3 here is CASSLKGGVSYNEQFF. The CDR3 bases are TGTGCCAGCAGCTTAAAGGGAGGGGTCTCCTACAATGAGCAGTTCTTC. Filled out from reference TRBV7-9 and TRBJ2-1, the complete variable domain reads DTGVSQNPRHKITKRGQNVTFRCDPISEHNRLYWYRQTLGQGPEFLTYFQNEAQLEKSRLLSDRFSAERPKGSFSTLEIQRTEQGDSAMYLCASSLKGGVSYNEQFFGPGTRLTVL.

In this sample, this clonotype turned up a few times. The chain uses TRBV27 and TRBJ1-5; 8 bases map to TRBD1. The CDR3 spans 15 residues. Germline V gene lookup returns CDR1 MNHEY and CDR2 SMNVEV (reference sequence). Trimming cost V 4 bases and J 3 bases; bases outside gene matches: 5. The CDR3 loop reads CASSSTGAYNQPQHF. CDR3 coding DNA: TGTGCCAGCAGTTCGACAGGGGCTTACAATCAGCCCCAGCATTTT.

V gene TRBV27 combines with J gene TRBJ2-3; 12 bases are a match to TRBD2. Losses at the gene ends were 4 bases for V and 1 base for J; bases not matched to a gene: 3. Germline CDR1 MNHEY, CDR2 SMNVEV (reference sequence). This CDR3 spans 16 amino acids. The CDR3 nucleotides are TGTGCCAGCAGTTCCCGACTAGCGGGAGGCACAGATACGCAGTATTTT. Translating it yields CASSSRLAGGTDTQYF.

CDR3 nucleotides: TGTGCCACCAGTGACCATCTGCCACACGAGAGAACCCAAGAGACCCAGTACTTC. Protein sequence: CATSDHLPHERTQETQYF. The chain recombines TRBV24-1 with TRBJ2-5; D is ambiguous. Trimming removed 4 bases at V and 1 base at J, with 21 bases between. Germline CDR1 reads KGHDR; CDR2 reads SFDVKD. This CDR3 has 18 amino acids.